Listed below are T cell receptor beta chains from one sample, sequenced in a study of beta chain features in type 1 diabetes. The table came from immunoSEQ multiplex PCR; TCRdb's copy has only in-frame clones and leaves some out. The table has 200,000 to 250,000 clones, 25% to 30% seen once; the top ten hold 4%. The material sequenced was central memory CD4+ T cells from blood. The receptors derive from a man aged 30-40 years in good health. Each CDR3 is given without its conserved first and last residue.

j_call: TRBJ1-5
v_call: TRBV9
cdr3_aa: ASPGQGWNQPQH

j_call: TRBJ2-1
v_call: TRBV7-8
cdr3_aa: ASSSSPLLNEQF

j_call: TRBJ2-1
v_call: TRBV10-1
cdr3_aa: ASRPTLAGGEQF

j_call: TRBJ1-2
v_call: TRBV6-6
cdr3_aa: ASSYQDREGGYT

j_call: TRBJ1-1
v_call: TRBV25-1
cdr3_aa: ASSGGGVTEAF

j_call: TRBJ1-5
v_call: TRBV19
cdr3_aa: ATADSVNQPQH

j_call: TRBJ2-1
v_call: TRBV7-8
cdr3_aa: ASSSERGNEQF

j_call: TRBJ2-1
v_call: TRBV7-9
cdr3_aa: ASSATFSYNEQF

j_call: TRBJ2-3
v_call: TRBV13
cdr3_aa: ASRMREIKTDTQY

j_call: TRBJ2-7
v_call: TRBV28
cdr3_aa: ASSSETVGHYEQY

j_call: TRBJ2-3
v_call: TRBV29-1
cdr3_aa: SGDHGNTDTQY

j_call: TRBJ2-7
v_call: TRBV19
cdr3_aa: ASSPPVGTGAYEQY

j_call: TRBJ2-1
v_call: TRBV29-1
cdr3_aa: SGTSKPYNEQF

j_call: TRBJ2-5
v_call: TRBV29-1
cdr3_aa: SVDLAGVETQY

j_call: TRBJ2-3
v_call: TRBV29-1
cdr3_aa: SVEGGLAGLGTDTQY

j_call: TRBJ2-7
v_call: TRBV7-2
cdr3_aa: ASSSSMPPYEQY

j_call: TRBJ2-3
v_call: TRBV9
cdr3_aa: ASSPLEADTQY

j_call: TRBJ2-3
v_call: TRBV9
cdr3_aa: ASGDGWTDTQY

j_call: TRBJ2-1
v_call: TRBV2
cdr3_aa: ASSRGQGNEQF

j_call: TRBJ1-1
v_call: TRBV25-1
cdr3_aa: ASRDRNTEAF

j_call: TRBJ2-7
v_call: TRBV29-1
cdr3_aa: SVEDGTYEQY

j_call: TRBJ2-7
v_call: TRBV29-1
cdr3_aa: SVGEVFGEQY

j_call: TRBJ1-2
v_call: TRBV5-4
cdr3_aa: ASSLGGLGYGYA

j_call: TRBJ1-6
v_call: TRBV10-3
cdr3_aa: AISDRGNSPLH

j_call: TRBJ2-7
v_call: TRBV29-1
cdr3_aa: SVEGDSSQQY

j_call: TRBJ1-1
v_call: TRBV29-1
cdr3_aa: SGNRGNTEAF

j_call: TRBJ2-3
v_call: TRBV29-1
cdr3_aa: SVEMGPPADTQY

j_call: TRBJ2-3
v_call: TRBV30
cdr3_aa: AWSGLAASTDTQY

j_call: TRBJ2-4
v_call: TRBV9
cdr3_aa: ASSASGQALQNIQY

j_call: TRBJ1-2
v_call: TRBV10-3
cdr3_aa: AISEVTGTGGYT

j_call: TRBJ2-1
v_call: TRBV7-2
cdr3_aa: VRSLDNEQF

j_call: TRBJ2-3
v_call: TRBV30
cdr3_aa: AWSSGVLDTQY

j_call: TRBJ2-7
v_call: TRBV25-1
cdr3_aa: ASSEFGYEQY

j_call: TRBJ2-7
v_call: TRBV30
cdr3_aa: AWRRTGTNEQY

j_call: TRBJ1-1
v_call: TRBV27
cdr3_aa: ASSKTGGVTEAF

j_call: TRBJ1-5
v_call: TRBV7-2
cdr3_aa: ASSLGGGNQPQH

j_call: TRBJ1-1
v_call: TRBV25-1
cdr3_aa: ASSGNTEAF

j_call: TRBJ2-2
v_call: TRBV27
cdr3_aa: ASSSYSGPRGTGELF

j_call: TRBJ2-5
v_call: TRBV6-6
cdr3_aa: ASSGGGVETQY

j_call: TRBJ1-3
v_call: TRBV30
cdr3_aa: ASTPSGNTIY

j_call: TRBJ1-2
v_call: TRBV30
cdr3_aa: AWGDRDYGYT

j_call: TRBJ2-3
v_call: TRBV7-9
cdr3_aa: ASSLRQGAKDTQY

j_call: TRBJ2-7
v_call: TRBV27
cdr3_aa: ASSPDRPITYEQY

j_call: TRBJ2-3
v_call: TRBV6-6
cdr3_aa: ASSYSSPGSTDTQY

j_call: TRBJ2-3
v_call: TRBV6-5
cdr3_aa: ASSYSSSTDTQY

j_call: TRBJ2-3
v_call: TRBV5-4
cdr3_aa: ASSFRLTSGSTDTQY

j_call: TRBJ1-1
v_call: TRBV29-1
cdr3_aa: SGGQLNTEAF

j_call: TRBJ2-3
v_call: TRBV15
cdr3_aa: ATSFRGGLSDTQY

j_call: TRBJ2-5
v_call: TRBV7-2
cdr3_aa: ASSLERATQY

j_call: TRBJ1-3
v_call: TRBV30
cdr3_aa: AWSVGQSGNTIY

j_call: TRBJ2-4
v_call: TRBV5-4
cdr3_aa: ASSSPGGGTKNIQY

j_call: TRBJ1-6
v_call: TRBV10-3
cdr3_aa: AISQGAPNSPLH

j_call: TRBJ2-1
v_call: TRBV2
cdr3_aa: ASSAGDMYEQF

j_call: TRBJ2-3
v_call: TRBV7-2
cdr3_aa: ASSLRGSGEGDTQY